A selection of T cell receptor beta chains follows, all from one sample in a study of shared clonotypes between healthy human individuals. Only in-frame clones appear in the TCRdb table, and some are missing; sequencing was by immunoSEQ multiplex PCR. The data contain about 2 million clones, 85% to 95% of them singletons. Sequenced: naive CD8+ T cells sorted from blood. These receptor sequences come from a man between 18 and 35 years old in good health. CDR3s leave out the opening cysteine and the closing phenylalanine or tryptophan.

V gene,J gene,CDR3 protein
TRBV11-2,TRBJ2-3,ASSLDPWGTDTQY
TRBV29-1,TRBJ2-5,SVEGSDYKETQY
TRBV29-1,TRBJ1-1,SVWVLNTEAF
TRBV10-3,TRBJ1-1,AISEWGNTEAF
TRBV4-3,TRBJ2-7,ASSQDELANEQY
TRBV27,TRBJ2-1,ASRLAGGHNEQF
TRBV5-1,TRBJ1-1,ASSLDLGGTEAF
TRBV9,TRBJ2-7,ASSVSGRAYEQY
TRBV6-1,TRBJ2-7,ATKLLAGKGYEQY
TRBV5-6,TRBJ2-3,ASSDGSAMYTQY
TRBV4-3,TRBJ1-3,ASSPGGGRGNTIY
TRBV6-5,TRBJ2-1,ALRASYNEQF
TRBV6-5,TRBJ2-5,ASSPTGGGGETQY
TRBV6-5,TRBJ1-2,ASSTTAHSFYGYT
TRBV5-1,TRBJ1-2,ASSLEVEGSYGYT
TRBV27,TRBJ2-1,ASSKDSFYNEQF
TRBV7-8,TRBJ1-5,ASSPDPFQPQH
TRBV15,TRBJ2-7,ATSTTFAGLAHEQY
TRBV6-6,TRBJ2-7,AIRTGTQGSYEQY
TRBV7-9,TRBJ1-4,ASSLVVEKTNEKLF
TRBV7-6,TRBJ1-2,ASSLAIGQEAANYGYT
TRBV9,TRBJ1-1,ASSVGGTLVEAF
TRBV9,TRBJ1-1,ASSGSYTEAF
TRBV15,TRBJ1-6,ATSSPGGGSPLH
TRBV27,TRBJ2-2,ASSVGTNTGELF
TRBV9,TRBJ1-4,ASSVEDRGLDLNEKLF